This paragraph reports one T cell receptor (beta chain). These data are taken from a study of lymphopenia after photon versus proton radiotherapy. Germline V gene lookup returns CDR1 MDHEN and CDR2 SYDVKM. This CDR3 has 13 residues. The V and J ends lost 7 bases and 0 bases respectively, with 10 bases between them. Measured with immunoSEQ multiplex PCR; TCRdb has only the in-frame clones, and not every one. The sample has tens of thousands of clones, approximately 83% seen once; the top ten hold more than 2%. Sequenced here: peripheral blood, sampled from a patient treated with photon-based radiotherapy. This sequence originates from a man aged 40-49 years with gastric cancer. This chain uses TRBV28 with TRBJ2-7, with D possibly called TRBD1 or TRBD2 (5 bases each). The chain's CDR3 is CASTKGSSYEQYF. As DNA, the CDR3 is TGTGCCAGCACTAAGGGGAGCTCCTACGAGCAGTACTTC. Supplemented by reference TRBV28 and TRBJ2-7, the full variable domain reads DVKVTQSSRYLVKRTGEKVFLECVQDMDHENMFWYRQDPGLGLRLIYFSYDVKMKEKGDIPEGYSVSREKKERFSLILESASTNQTSMYLCASTKGSSYEQYFGPGTRLTVT.